This T cell receptor beta chain was sequenced during a study of blood T cell repertoires in COVID-19 (TCRdb year 2020). At the level of the whole study: Samples from collaborators originated in the United States, Italy and Spain and spanned both the acute and convalescent phases of COVID-19. The prospective study material was composed of cDNA or gDNA derived from T cells, B-cell-depleted T cells, or PBMCs. The dataset comprised deeply sampled blood TCRbeta repertoires from subjects exposed to, actively infected with, or recovered from COVID-19. The repertoires were made available in a free public database intended to serve as a resource for research on the immune response to SARS-CoV-2. Samples were obtained from the ongoing ImmuneRACE study (first 160 participants) and from some 1,300 subjects provided by 6 global collaborators. The sample metadata nearly always contained a de-identified subject ID, COVID-19 status, age in years and sex. Where available, HLA class I and class II types were obtained from metadata supplied by the sample provider rather than from assay-based typing. Broad study findings and their caveats: Clinical and demographic metadata were provided uncurated, with the amount varying by source and participant.

One collaborating source in Seattle enrolled patients while the patients were actively infected and followed the patients over time throughout the course of disease. Whole blood was collected in K2EDTA tubes by collaborating institutions according to the institutions' own protocols. Collaborator samples were shipped for TCRbeta analysis as frozen whole blood, isolated PBMCs, or DNA extracted from either sample type. In regard to this clone: This clone's antigen is unknown. No base-level quality is on record; no much larger clone is a single base apart.

The junction shows trimming of 5 bases on V and 6 bases on J, plus 8 bases between the germline ends. The CDR3 sequence holds 12 residues, the cysteine and phenylalanine included. The sequence is cut down to CDR3 DNA, 36 bases in frame from base 1. Per the germline V gene, SNHLY is the CDR1 and FYNNEI is the CDR2. TCRbeta CDR3 regions were amplified from genomic DNA using the immunoSEQ Assay, a bias-controlled multiplex PCR. As for how the authors treated the data: Nucleated cell counts per sample were estimated from amplification of reference gene primers within the assay. To quantify the absolute abundance of each unique TCRbeta CDR3 rearrangement, sequence reads were collapsed and filtered. For each sample, productive Simpson clonality was calculated as the square root of Simpson's diversity index over productive rearrangements. TCRdb mirrors the immuneACCESS table, restricted to in-frame sequences. Some clones are absent from its copies; in checked studies, under half trace to an unresolved V gene, and the reason for the others is unknown. The DNA was the basis for D and trimming; V, J and clone size are from that table. This sample has about 220,000 clones in its table, and almost 85% of those were observed once. Approximately 2.4% of the sample is in the top ten clones.

The sequencing sample was made of peripheral blood. The source is a woman aged 70-85 years with COVID-19, enrolled during active disease. The sequence joins TRBV2 to TRBJ1-3; a confident D gene designation cannot be given. The nucleotide sequence is given as TGTGCCAGCAGTTCTTTTGTAAACACCATATATTTT. Its protein is CASSSFVNTIYF.